These T cell receptor beta chains were read from a single sample in a study of blood T cell repertoires in COVID-19. Libraries were prepared by immunoSEQ multiplex PCR; TCRdb keeps only in-frame clonotypes and omits some of them. The table records roughly 290,000 clones, around 89% of them present only once. Material for sequencing was peripheral blood. These receptors originate from a woman aged 60-75 years with acute or convalescent COVID-19. Both conserved end residues are part of each CDR3. D genes are given only for firm matches. Rows may omit the clone size; those that give it use once, few, many or a size class.

D	V	J	size	DNA	CDR3
TRBD1	TRBV6-5	TRBJ2-5	once	TGTGCCAGCAACATCCGGGCAGGGGGCGGCCAGTACTTC	CASNIRAGGGQYF
TRBD2	TRBV9	TRBJ2-1	NA	TGTGCCAGCAGCGTAGTTGGCGGGAGGGGAAATGAGCAGTTCTTC	CASSVVGGRGNEQFF
NA	TRBV2	TRBJ2-7	NA	TGTGCCAGCAGGACGGACAGCCCCTACGAGCAGTACTTC	CASRTDSPYEQYF
NA	TRBV11-2	TRBJ2-7	NA	TGTGCCAGCAGCTTAGAGGGCCCGCCCTCCTACGAGCAGTACTTC	CASSLEGPPSYEQYF
NA	TRBV29-1	TRBJ1-5	NA	TGCAGCGTTGCCCCGGGGGGGGATCAGCCCCAGCATTTT	CSVAPGGDQPQHF
TRBD1	TRBV24-1	TRBJ1-3	NA	TGTGCCACCAGTGACGGGACAGGGTCTGGAAACACCATATATTTT	CATSDGTGSGNTIYF
TRBD2	TRBV19	TRBJ2-1	NA	TGTGCCAGTAGCGAGCGGGAGTTAACGGCTGAGCAGTTCTTC	CASSERELTAEQFF
TRBD2	TRBV6-5	TRBJ2-1	NA	TGTGCCACCGTGCCCCGGGGAGGGTACAATGAGCAGTTCTTC	CATVPRGGYNEQFF
TRBD1	TRBV4-1	TRBJ1-1	NA	TGCGCCAGCAGCCTGGGACAGGGAAGTGATAGAGCTTTCTTT	CASSLGQGSDRAFF
NA	TRBV7-2	TRBJ2-2	NA	TGTGCCAGCAGCTCCCGACAGGACAGTTACGGGGAGCTGTTTTTT	CASSSRQDSYGELFF
NA	TRBV25-1	TRBJ2-1	NA	TGTGCCAGCAGTGACCCCGGGAGCCCCTACAATGAGCAGTTCTTC	CASSDPGSPYNEQFF
NA	TRBV15	TRBJ2-1	once	TGTGCCACCAGCAGAGACTCAAGGGGCGTTAATGAGCAGTTCTTC	CATSRDSRGVNEQFF
TRBD1	TRBV11-1	TRBJ2-5	NA	TGTGCCAGCAGCCGACCGTTACCGGGACAGCAAGAGACCCAGTACTTC	CASSRPLPGQQETQYF
TRBD1	TRBV27	TRBJ1-2	NA	TGTGCCAGCAGTTTATCTCGTTTGGGACAGGCGTATGGCTACACCTTC	CASSLSRLGQAYGYTF
NA	TRBV6-2/TRBV6-3	TRBJ1-2	NA	TGTGCCAGCAGTCCATCCACCGACAGGTTCTATGGCTACACCTTC	CASSPSTDRFYGYTF
TRBD2	TRBV6-4	TRBJ2-3	NA	TGTGCCAGCAGCGCCCTGAGCGGGGGGAACACAGATACGCAGTATTTT	CASSALSGGNTDTQYF
NA	TRBV7-9	TRBJ1-1	NA	TGTGCCAGCAGCGAGAGACTGATTAACACTGAAGCTTTCTTT	CASSERLINTEAFF
NA	TRBV5-1	TRBJ1-1	NA	TGCGCCAGCAGCGTCTTGGGGGAGGACACTGAAGCTTTCTTT	CASSVLGEDTEAFF
NA	TRBV7-2	TRBJ1-3	NA	TGTGCCACCTCAACAGGGTCGGCTGGAAACACCATATATTTT	CATSTGSAGNTIYF
TRBD1	TRBV25-1	TRBJ1-2	NA	TGTGCCAGCTGGGGACAGAACCTCTATGGCTACACCTTC	CASWGQNLYGYTF
NA	TRBV7-3	TRBJ1-1	NA	TGTGCCAGCAGATCACTCCCCGACACTGAAGCTTTCTTT	CASRSLPDTEAFF
NA	TRBV11-3	TRBJ1-2	once	TGTGCCAGCATAGCGTTGGACTATGGCTACACCTTC	CASIALDYGYTF
NA	TRBV5-6	TRBJ1-1	few	TGTGCCAGCAGCCTCAGGGTAGGGGTGAACACTGAAGCTTTCTTT	CASSLRVGVNTEAFF
NA	TRBV30	TRBJ1-3	NA	TGTGCCTGGGCCCTTGGACACCCAGGGGCTGGAAACACCATATATTTT	CAWALGHPGAGNTIYF
NA	TRBV6-1	TRBJ1-1	NA	TGTGCCAGCAGTGAAGACATCTTGGTGAACACTGAAGCTTTCTTT	CASSEDILVNTEAFF
TRBD1	TRBV5-4	TRBJ1-4	once	TGTGCCAGCAGCCGCTCAGGGGGAGTTAATGAAAAACTGTTTTTT	CASSRSGGVNEKLFF
TRBD1	TRBV6-6	TRBJ1-1	NA	TGTGCCAGCAGGGAGACAGGGGCTAACACTGAAGCTTTCTTT	CASRETGANTEAFF
TRBD1	TRBV7-2	TRBJ2-3	NA	TGTGCCAGCGGGACAGGGCGAATGGATACGCAGTATTTT	CASGTGRMDTQYF
NA	TRBV4-1	TRBJ2-7	NA	TGCGCCAGCAGCCAAGACATCCAGTACGAGCAGTACTTC	CASSQDIQYEQYF
NA	TRBV10-3	TRBJ2-2	NA	TGTGCCATCAGTGCCCTTTTAGCGAACACCGGGGAGCTGTTTTTT	CAISALLANTGELFF
TRBD1	TRBV4-1	TRBJ2-7	NA	TGCGCCAGCAGCCAAGCGAGTGACAGGGGCTACGAGCAGTACTTC	CASSQASDRGYEQYF
NA	TRBV9	TRBJ2-1	NA	TGTGCCAGCGCCGTCTCCGGGAGAGGTGGATACAATGAGCAGTTCTTC	CASAVSGRGGYNEQFF
NA	TRBV21-1	TRBJ2-3	NA	TGTGCCAGCAGCAAAGAGCCAGGGGTTGTTACGCAGTATTTT	CASSKEPGVVTQYF
NA	TRBV4-2	TRBJ2-1	NA	TGTGCCAGCAGCCAAGAAGGAGAGAATGAGCAGTTCTTC	CASSQEGENEQFF
TRBD1	TRBV28	TRBJ1-2	NA	TGTGCCAGCAGTGGGCTGACAGGGGGTGGCTACACCTTC	CASSGLTGGGYTF
NA	TRBV18	TRBJ1-1	NA	TGTGCCAGCTCAATAAAAACAGGGAGCACCACTGAAGCTTTCTTT	CASSIKTGSTTEAFF
NA	TRBV28	TRBJ2-3	NA	TGTGCCAGCGGTACTCAGGGGCCAGATACGCAGTATTTT	CASGTQGPDTQYF
TRBD1	TRBV27	TRBJ1-6	NA	TGTGCCAGCAGCCTGGGGACAGGCTATAATTCACCCCTCCACTTT	CASSLGTGYNSPLHF
NA	TRBV11-2	TRBJ1-1	NA	TGTGCCAGCAGCCACTCAGGCGGGACGAGGACTGAAGCTTTCTTT	CASSHSGGTRTEAFF
TRBD1	TRBV18	TRBJ1-4	NA	TGTGCCAGCTCGCGCGGAAAGGACAGGTTGAGAGAAAAACTGTTTTTT	CASSRGKDRLREKLFF
NA	TRBV18	TRBJ1-1	NA	TGTGCCAGCTCACCACAGCAGAACACTGAAGCTTTCTTT	CASSPQQNTEAFF